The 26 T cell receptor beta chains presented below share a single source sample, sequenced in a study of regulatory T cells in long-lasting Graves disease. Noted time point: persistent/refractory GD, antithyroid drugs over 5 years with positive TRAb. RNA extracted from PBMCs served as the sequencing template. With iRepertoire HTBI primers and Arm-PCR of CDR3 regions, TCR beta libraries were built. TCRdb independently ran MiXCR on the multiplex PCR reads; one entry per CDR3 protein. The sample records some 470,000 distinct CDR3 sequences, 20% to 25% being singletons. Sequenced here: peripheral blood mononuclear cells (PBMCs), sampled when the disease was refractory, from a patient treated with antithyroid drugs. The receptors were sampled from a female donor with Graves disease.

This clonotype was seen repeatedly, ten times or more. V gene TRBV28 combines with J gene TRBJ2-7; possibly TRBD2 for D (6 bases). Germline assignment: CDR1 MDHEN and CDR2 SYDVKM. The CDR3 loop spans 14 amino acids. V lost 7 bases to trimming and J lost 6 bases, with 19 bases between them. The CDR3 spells CASNIVGGWGEQYF. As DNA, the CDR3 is TGTGCCAGCAACATAGTGGGAGGATGGGGCGAGCAGTACTTC.

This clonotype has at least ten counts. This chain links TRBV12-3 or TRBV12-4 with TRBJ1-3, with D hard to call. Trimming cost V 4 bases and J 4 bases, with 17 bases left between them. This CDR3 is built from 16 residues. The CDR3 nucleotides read TGTGCCAGCAGTTCTCCGTGGACCGTCGGGGGAAACACCATATATTTT. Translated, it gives CASSSPWTVGGNTIYF.

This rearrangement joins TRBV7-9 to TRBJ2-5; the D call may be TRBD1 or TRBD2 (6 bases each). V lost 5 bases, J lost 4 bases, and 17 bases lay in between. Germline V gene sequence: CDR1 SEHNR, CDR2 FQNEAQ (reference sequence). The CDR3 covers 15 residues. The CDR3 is CASSRVGGGGETQYF. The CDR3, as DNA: TGTGCCAGCAGCCGAGTAGGGGGAGGAGGAGAGACCCAGTACTTC.

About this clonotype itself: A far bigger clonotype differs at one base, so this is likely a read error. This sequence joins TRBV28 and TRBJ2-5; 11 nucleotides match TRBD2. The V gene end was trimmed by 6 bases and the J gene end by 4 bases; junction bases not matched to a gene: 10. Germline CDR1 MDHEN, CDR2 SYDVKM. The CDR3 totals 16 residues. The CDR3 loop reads CASRYASGRWGETQYF. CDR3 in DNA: TGTGCCAGCAGGTATGCTAGCGGGAGGTGGGGAGAGACCCAGTACTTC.

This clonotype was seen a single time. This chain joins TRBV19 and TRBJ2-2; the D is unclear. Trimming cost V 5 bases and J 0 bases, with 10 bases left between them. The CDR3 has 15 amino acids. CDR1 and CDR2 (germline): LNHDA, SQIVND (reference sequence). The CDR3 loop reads CASSRRSPNTGELFF. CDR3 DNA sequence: TGTGCCAGTAGTCGCAGGAGTCCGAACACCGGGGAGCTGTTTTTT.

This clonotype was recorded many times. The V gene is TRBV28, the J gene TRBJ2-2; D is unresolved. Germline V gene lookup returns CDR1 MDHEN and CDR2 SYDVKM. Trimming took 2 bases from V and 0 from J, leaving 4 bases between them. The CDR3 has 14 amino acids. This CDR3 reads CASSLTANTGELFF. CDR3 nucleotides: TGTGCCAGCAGTTTAACTGCGAACACCGGGGAGCTGTTTTTT.

CDR3 in DNA: TGTGCCAGCAGCCAAGATTGGACACTCTCCCTGAACACCGGGGAGCTGTTTTTT. Its protein product is CASSQDWTLSLNTGELFF. The gene calls are TRBV14 and TRBJ2-2, with D possibly matching TRBD1 (5 bases). The CDR3 runs to 18 residues. Germline V gene lookup returns CDR1 SGHDN and CDR2 FVKESK. Trimming took off 0 bases at V and 1 base at J, with 15 bases between the two ends.

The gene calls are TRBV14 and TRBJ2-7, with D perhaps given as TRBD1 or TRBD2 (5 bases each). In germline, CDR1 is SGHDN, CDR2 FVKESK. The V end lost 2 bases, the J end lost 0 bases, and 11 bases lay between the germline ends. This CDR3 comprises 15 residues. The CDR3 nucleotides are TGTGCCAGCAGCCAATGGGACGGCGGCTCCTACGAGCAGTACTTC. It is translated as CASSQWDGGSYEQYF.

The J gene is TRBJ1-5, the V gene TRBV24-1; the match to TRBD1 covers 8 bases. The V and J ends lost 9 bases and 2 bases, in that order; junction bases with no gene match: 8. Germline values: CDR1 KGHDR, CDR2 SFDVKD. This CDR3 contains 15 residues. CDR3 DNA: TGTGCCACCGAAGGACAGGGCCAGGGCAATCAGCCCCAGCATTTT. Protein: CATEGQGQGNQPQHF.

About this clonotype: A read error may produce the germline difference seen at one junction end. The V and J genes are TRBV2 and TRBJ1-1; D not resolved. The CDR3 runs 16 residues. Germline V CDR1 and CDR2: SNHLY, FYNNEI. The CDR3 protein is CASSQLGGNMNTEAFF. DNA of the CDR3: TGCGCCAGCAGCCAACTCGGAGGGAACATGAACACTGAAGCTTTCTTT.

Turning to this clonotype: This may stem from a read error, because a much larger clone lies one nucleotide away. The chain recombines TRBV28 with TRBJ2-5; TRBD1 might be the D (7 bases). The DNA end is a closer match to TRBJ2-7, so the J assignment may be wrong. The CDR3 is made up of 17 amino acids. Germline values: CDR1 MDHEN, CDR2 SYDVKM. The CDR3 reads CANSLRLRGTVTYEQYF. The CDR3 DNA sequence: TGTGCCAACAGTTTAAGGTTACGGGGGACAGTAACTTACGAGCAGTACTTC.

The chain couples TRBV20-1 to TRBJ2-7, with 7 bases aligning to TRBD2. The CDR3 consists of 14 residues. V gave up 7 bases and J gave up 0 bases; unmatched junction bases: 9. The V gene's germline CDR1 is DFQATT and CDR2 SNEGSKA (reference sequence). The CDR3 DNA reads TGCAGTGTCCCGTACGAGCGGGGCTCCTACGAGCAGTACTTC. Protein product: CSVPYERGSYEQYF.

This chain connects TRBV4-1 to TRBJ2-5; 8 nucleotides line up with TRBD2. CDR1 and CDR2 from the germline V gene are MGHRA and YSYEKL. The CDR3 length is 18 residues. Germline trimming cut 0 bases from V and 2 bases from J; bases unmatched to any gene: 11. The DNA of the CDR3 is TGCGCCAGCAGCCAAGACCCGAACGGGGGGGGAGAACAAGAGACCCAGTACTTC. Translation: CASSQDPNGGGEQETQYF.

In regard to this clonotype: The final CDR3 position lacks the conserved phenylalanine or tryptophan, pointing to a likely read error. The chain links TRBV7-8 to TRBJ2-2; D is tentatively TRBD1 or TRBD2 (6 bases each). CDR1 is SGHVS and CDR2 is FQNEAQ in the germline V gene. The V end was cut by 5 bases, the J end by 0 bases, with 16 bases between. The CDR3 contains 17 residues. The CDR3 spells CASSRGATGANTGELFL. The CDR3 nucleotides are TGTGCCAGCAGCAGGGGGGCGACAGGCGCGAACACCGGGGAGCTGTTTTTG.

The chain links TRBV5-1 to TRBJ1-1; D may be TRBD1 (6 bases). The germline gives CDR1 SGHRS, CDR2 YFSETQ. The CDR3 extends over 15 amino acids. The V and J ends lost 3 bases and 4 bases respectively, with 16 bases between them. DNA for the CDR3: TGCGCCAGCAGCTACGTGGGGGCGGCGAGCACTGAAGCTTTCTTT. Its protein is CASSYVGAASTEAFF.

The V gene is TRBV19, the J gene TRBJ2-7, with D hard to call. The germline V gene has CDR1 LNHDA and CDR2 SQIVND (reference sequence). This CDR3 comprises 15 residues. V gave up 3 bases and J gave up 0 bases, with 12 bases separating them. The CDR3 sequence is CASSILHSASYEQYF. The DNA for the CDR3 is TGTGCCAGTAGTATCCTCCACAGTGCCTCCTACGAGCAGTACTTC.

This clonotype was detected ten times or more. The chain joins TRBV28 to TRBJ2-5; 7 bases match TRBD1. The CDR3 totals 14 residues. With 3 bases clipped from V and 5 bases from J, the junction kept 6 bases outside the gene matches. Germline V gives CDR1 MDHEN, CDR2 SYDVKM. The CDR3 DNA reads TGTGCCAGCAGTTTGGCCAGGGGGTATGAGACCCAGTACTTC. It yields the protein CASSLARGYETQYF.

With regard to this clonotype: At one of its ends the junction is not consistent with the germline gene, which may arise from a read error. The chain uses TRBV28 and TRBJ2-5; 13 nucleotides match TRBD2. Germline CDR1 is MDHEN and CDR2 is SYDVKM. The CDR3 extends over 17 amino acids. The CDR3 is CANSLILAGGAKETQYF. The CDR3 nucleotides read TGTGCCAACAGTTTAATACTAGCGGGAGGGGCGAAGGAGACCCAGTACTTC.

The DNA for the CDR3 is TGCGCCAGCAGCTCGCTCAACCGGGACAGGGTCTTTAGGGTTCGTGAAAAACTGTTTTTT. It encodes CASSSLNRDRVFRVREKLFF. This rearrangement joins TRBV5-1 to TRBJ1-4, with 9 nucleotides matching TRBD1. Germline V gives CDR1 SGHRS, CDR2 YFSETQ. V gave up 3 bases and J gave up 7 bases; unmatched junction bases: 22. This CDR3 contains 20 residues.

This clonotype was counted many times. This CDR3 reads CASSLGRDYGYTF. The CDR3 DNA sequence: TGTGCCAGCAGTTTGGGGAGAGACTATGGCTACACCTTC. The chain joins TRBV28 to TRBJ1-2, with unresolved D. Germline CDR1 reads MDHEN; CDR2 reads SYDVKM. The CDR3 has 13 amino acids. Trimming took off 3 bases at V and 3 bases at J, with 8 bases between the two ends.

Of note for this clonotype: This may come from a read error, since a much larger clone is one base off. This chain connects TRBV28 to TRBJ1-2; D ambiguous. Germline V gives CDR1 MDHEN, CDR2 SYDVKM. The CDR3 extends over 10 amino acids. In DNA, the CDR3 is TGTGCCAGCGAGAGTGGTGGCTACATCTTC. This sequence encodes CASESGGYIF.

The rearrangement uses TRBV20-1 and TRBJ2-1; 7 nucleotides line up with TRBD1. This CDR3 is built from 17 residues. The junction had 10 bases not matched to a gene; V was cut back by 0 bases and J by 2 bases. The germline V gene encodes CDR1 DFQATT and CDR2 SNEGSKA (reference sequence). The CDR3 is CSARDPILRGPYNEQFF. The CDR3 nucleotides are TGCAGTGCTAGAGATCCCATCCTTAGGGGGCCCTACAATGAGCAGTTCTTC.

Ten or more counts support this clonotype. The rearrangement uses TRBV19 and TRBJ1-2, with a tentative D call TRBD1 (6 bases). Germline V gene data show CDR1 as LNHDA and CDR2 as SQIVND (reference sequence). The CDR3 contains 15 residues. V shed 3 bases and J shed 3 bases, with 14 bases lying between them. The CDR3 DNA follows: TGTGCCAGTAGTATTTATCCAGGGGTCCACTATGGCTACACCTTC. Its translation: CASSIYPGVHYGYTF.

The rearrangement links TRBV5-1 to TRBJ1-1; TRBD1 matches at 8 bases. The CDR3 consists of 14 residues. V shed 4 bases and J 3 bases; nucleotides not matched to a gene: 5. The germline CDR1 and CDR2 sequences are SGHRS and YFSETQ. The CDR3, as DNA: TGCGCCAGCAGCCGCCAGGACAGGGACACTGAAGCTTTCTTT. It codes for CASSRQDRDTEAFF.

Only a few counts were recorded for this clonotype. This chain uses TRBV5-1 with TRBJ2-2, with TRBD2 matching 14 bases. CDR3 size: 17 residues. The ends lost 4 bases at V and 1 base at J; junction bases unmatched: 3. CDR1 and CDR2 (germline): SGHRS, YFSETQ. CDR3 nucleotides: TGCGCCAGCAGCACAGGGACTAGCGGGGGGAACACCGGGGAGCTGTTTTTT. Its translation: CASSTGTSGGNTGELFF.

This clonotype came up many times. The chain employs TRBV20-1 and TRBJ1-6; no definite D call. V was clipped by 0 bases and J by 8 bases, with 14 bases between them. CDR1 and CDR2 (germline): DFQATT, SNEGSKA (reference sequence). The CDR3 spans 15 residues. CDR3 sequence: CSARDLRVADSPLHF. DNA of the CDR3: TGCAGTGCTAGAGATCTAAGGGTTGCGGATTCACCCCTCCACTTT.